Given below is one TCR beta chain in context. Antigen specificity is unknown. These data are taken from a study of graft-versus-host responses after intestinal transplantation. Measured with immunoSEQ multiplex PCR; TCRdb has only the in-frame clones, and not every one. This table has over 90,000 clones, roughly nine tenths appearing once. Trimming at V came to 1 base and at J to 3 bases, leaving 0 bases not matched to a gene. The length of the CDR3 is 14 residues. Germline lookup yields CDR1 MNHEY and CDR2 SMNVEV (reference sequence). The receptor was derived from a human donor who received an intestinal transplant. Source: unstimulated CD8+ T cells sorted from spleen or lymph node cells, taken before intestinal transplant. The chain has TRBV27 and TRBJ2-1; 7 positions match TRBD1. The CDR3 reads CASSLWDSYNEQFF. Here the CDR3 DNA reads TGTGCCAGCAGTTTATGGGACAGCTACAATGAGCAGTTCTTC.